The entry below describes one T cell receptor beta chain. These data come from a study of blood T cell repertoires in COVID-19. Germline CDR1 reads MGHRA; CDR2 reads YSYEKL. The ends lost 0 bases at V and 4 bases at J; junction bases unmatched: 11. The CDR3 runs to 17 residues. The table came from immunoSEQ multiplex PCR; TCRdb's copy has only in-frame clones and leaves some out. Of 200,000 to 250,000 clones in the sample, 84% were seen once. This rearrangement joins TRBV4-1 to TRBJ1-1; TRBD1 aligns across 7 bases. The sequencing input was PBMCs or T cells enriched from blood (not recorded which). This clonotype originated in a woman in her 40s who had recovered from COVID-19. CDR3 sequence (DNA): TGCGCCAGCAGCCAAGACAGGGGGACATGGGGTACCACTGAAGCTTTCTTT. This translates into CASSQDRGTWGTTEAFF.